This TCR beta chain was recovered during a study of early stage breast cancer tumors. Study-wide context: Invasive lobular carcinomas made up about 30% of the 12 ER+/PR+/HER2- tumors. Study-wide results and limits: In most of the 16 patients, blood comparison separated tumor from normal breast.

Germline V gives CDR1 SGHTA, CDR2 FQGTGA. V shed 5 bases and J shed 5 bases, with 21 bases lying between them. CDR3 size: 16 residues. Blood replicates held 0.5 ug DNA, tumor or normal breast roughly 1.5 ug, two each. Assay used: immunoSEQ multiplex PCR; TCRdb lists only in-frame clones, some missing. The sample consists of some 11,000 clones, around 80% of them appearing once. About this clone: Its specificity is unknown.

Sequences were obtained from breast tumor tissue. The rearrangement links TRBV7-3 to TRBJ1-1, with D possibly matching TRBD1 (6 bases). This clonotype was obtained from a person in their 70s with breast cancer. The CDR3 reads CASSEQGSPIGTEAFF. The CDR3, as DNA: TGTGCCAGCAGCGAACAGGGATCCCCGATAGGGACTGAAGCTTTCTTT.